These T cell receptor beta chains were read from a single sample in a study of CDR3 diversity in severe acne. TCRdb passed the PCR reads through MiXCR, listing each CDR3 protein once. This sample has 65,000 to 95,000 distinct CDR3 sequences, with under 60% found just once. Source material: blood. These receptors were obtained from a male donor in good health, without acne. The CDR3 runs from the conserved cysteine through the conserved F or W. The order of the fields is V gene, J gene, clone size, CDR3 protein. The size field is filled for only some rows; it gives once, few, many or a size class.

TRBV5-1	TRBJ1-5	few	CASSGEYEHF
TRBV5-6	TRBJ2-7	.	CASSLASTANYEQYF
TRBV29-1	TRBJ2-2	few	CSVGQDLNTGELFF
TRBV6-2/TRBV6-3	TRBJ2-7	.	CASGVAEGYEQYF
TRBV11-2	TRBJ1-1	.	CASSLGVRWGNTEAFF
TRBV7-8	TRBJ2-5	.	CASSGTATQPQYF
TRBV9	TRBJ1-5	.	CASSVGPSGQPQHF
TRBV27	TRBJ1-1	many	CASSSLTVNTEAFF
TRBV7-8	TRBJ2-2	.	CASSPRQASSDELFF
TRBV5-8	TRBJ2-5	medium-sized	CASSPGGSGETQYF
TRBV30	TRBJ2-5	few	CAWSVKLAGVETQYF
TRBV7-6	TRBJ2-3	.	CASSLTGSSTDTQYF
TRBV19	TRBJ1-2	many	CASSIVGREANYGYTF
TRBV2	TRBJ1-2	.	CAIRTGLNHGYTF
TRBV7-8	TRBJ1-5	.	CASTLNQGEGNEHF
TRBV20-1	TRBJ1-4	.	CSARRGPTNEKLFF
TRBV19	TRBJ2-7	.	CASSMFRDTFYEQYF
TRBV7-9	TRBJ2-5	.	CASGLTGEETQYF
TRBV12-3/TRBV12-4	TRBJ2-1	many	CASSSASGSFYNEQFF
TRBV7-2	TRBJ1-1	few	CASRRTEINTEAFF
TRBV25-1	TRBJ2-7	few	CASSDFRELTYEQYF
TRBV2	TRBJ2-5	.	CASTRLGGQETQYF
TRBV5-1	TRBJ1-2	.	CASSFPDRGGGYTF
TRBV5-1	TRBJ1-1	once	CASSFRSDKAFF
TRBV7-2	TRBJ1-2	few	CASSLTLNYGYTF
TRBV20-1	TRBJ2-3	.	CSAGSGRRDTQYF
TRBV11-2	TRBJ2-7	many	CASSILAGGVYEQYF
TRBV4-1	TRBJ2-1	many	CASSQRGRASSYNEQFF
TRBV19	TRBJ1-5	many	CASKSRTGGYSNQPQHF
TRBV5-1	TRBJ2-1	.	CASSLPGDYNEQFF
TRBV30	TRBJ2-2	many	CAWSWRENTGELFF
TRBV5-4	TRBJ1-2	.	CASSYGDTF
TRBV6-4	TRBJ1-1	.	CASSGTGVNTEAFF
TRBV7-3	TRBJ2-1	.	CASSLSGGATEQFF
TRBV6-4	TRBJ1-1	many	CASSDRDSNTEAFF
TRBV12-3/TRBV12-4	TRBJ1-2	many	CASTLQGNGYTF
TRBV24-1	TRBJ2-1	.	CATKREGLGEQFF
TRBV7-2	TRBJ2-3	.	CASSNSGRANTQYF
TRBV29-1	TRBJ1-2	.	CSVVKRGTGSYGYTF
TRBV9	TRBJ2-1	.	CASSVAGTSNEQFF
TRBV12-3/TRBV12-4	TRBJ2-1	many	CASSFWASGSSVQFF
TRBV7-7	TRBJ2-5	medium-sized	CASSLSQGEETQYF
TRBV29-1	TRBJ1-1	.	CSSLVNTEAFF
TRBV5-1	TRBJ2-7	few	CASTLGTPTYEQYF
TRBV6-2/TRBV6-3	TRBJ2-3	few	CASRVGREYEQYF
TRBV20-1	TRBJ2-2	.	CSASPGLAGEAGELFF
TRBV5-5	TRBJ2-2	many	CASSRTSGNTGELFF
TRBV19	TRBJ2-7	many	CASSSGGGSYEQYF
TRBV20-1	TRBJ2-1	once	CSATGTNEQFF
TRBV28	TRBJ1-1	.	CASSQGQGINTEAFF
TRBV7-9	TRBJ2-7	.	CASSQPGGGSDEQYF
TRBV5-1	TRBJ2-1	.	CASSLATSGGAGTDTQFF